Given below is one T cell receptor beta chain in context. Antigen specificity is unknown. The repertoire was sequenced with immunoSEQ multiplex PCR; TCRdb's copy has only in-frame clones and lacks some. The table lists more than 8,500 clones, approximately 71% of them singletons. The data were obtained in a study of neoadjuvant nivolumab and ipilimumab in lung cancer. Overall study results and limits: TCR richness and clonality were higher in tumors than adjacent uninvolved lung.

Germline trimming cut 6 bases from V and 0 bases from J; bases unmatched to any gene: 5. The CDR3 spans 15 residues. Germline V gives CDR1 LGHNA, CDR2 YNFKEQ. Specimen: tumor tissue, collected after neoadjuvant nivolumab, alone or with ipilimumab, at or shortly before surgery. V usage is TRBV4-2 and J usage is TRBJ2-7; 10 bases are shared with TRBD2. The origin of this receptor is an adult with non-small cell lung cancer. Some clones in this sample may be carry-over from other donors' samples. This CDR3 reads CASRQSGGASYEQYF. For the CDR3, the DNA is TGTGCCAGCAGACAGAGCGGGGGGGCCTCCTACGAGCAGTACTTC.